The 10 T cell receptor beta chains listed next were all sequenced from one sample in a study of shared clonotypes between healthy human individuals. Using immunoSEQ multiplex PCR, the repertoire was profiled, and TCRdb retains in-frame clones only, with some absent. Of fewer than 550,000 clones listed, approximately 79% are singletons. The sample taken for sequencing was PBMCs. These receptors were collected from a woman in her thirties or forties in good health. Some clones in this sample may be carry-over from other donors' samples.

This clone occurred once. The chain has TRBV5-6 and TRBJ2-7, with TRBD1 matching over 8 bases. Germline CDR1 reads SGHDT; CDR2 reads YYEEEE. The V and J ends lost 0 bases and 2 bases, in that order; junction bases with no gene match: 4. The CDR3 spans 15 residues. CDR3 DNA sequence: TGTGCCAGCAGCTTGGGATGGACAGGGACCTACGAGCAGTACTTC. It is translated as CASSLGWTGTYEQYF.

The chain recombines TRBV5-1 with TRBJ1-3; D gene uncertain. V lost 0 bases to trimming and J lost 1 base, with 14 bases between them. CDR1 and CDR2 from the germline V gene are SGHRS and YFSETQ. CDR3 length equals 17 residues. The CDR3 protein is CASSLVPQVASGNTIYF. As DNA, the CDR3 is TGCGCCAGCAGCTTGGTACCCCAGGTGGCGTCTGGAAACACCATATATTTT.

This clone was detected a few times. The chain joins TRBV9 to TRBJ2-1, with TRBD2 matching 7 bases. Germline CDR1 is SGDLS and CDR2 is YYNGEE. The CDR3 is 14 residues long. V was pared by 4 bases and J by 7 bases, with 8 bases of the junction left unmatched. The CDR3 DNA reads as TGTGCCAGCAGCCCACTGGGGGGACTAAATGAGCAGTTCTTC. Translating it yields CASSPLGGLNEQFF. Filled out from reference TRBV9 and TRBJ2-1, the complete variable domain reads DSGVTQTPKHLITATGQRVTLRCSPRSGDLSVYWYQQSLDQGLQFLIQYYNGEERAKGNILERFSAQQFPDLHSELNLSSLELGDSALYFCASSPLGGLNEQFFGPGTRLTVL.

The chain uses TRBV5-1 and TRBJ2-2, with D unclear. This CDR3 contains 15 residues. V lost 6 bases to trimming and J lost 0 bases, with 12 bases between them. Germline CDR1 is SGHRS and CDR2 is YFSETQ. The CDR3 here is CASKWTATNTGELFF. CDR3 DNA: TGCGCCAGCAAATGGACGGCGACGAACACCGGGGAGCTGTTTTTT.

The rearrangement joins TRBV1 to TRBJ2-6; TRBD1 reflects the table's D call only, with no check against the DNA. TRBV1 is labeled a pseudogene. The CDR3 has 16 residues. The CDR3 bases are TGCACCAGCAGTGACTGCGGACAAAGTCGGGCCAACGTCCTGACTTTC. It specifies CTSSDCGQSRANVLTF.

In this sample, this clone turned up once. Other DNA sequences in the sample encode the same CDR3. The chain links TRBV28 to TRBJ1-2; D is uncertain. V lost 3 bases, J lost 4 bases, and 12 bases lay in between. The CDR3 is 14 residues long. The germline CDR1 and CDR2 sequences are MDHEN and SYDVKM. This CDR3 is CASSFLAGGYGYTF. DNA of the CDR3: TGTGCCAGCAGTTTTCTGGCCGGCGGCTATGGCTACACCTTC.

The CDR3 loop reads CASRTSGRYEQFF. CDR3 nucleotide sequence: TGTGCCAGCAGGACTAGCGGGAGGTATGAGCAGTTCTTC. The V gene is TRBV28, the J gene TRBJ2-1, with TRBD2 matching over 13 bases. Germline-derived CDR1 and CDR2 are MDHEN and SYDVKM. Losses at the gene ends were 6 bases for V and 8 bases for J; bases not matched to a gene: 1. There are 13 residues in the CDR3.

The V and J genes are TRBV18 and TRBJ2-7; D is unclear. CDR3 size: 15 residues. Looked up from germline, CDR1 is KGHSH and CDR2 is LQKENI. The germline V and J ends were trimmed by 2 bases and 1 base, with 12 bases remaining between them. CDR3 sequence (DNA): TGTGCCAGCTCACCAGTTAGGGCAGCATCCTACGAGCAGTACTTC. Translated: CASSPVRAASYEQYF.

The V and J genes are TRBV2 and TRBJ2-3, with 9 bases identical to TRBD2. Germline V CDR1 and CDR2: SNHLY, FYNNEI. The V and J ends lost 5 bases and 3 bases, in that order; junction bases with no gene match: 6. The CDR3 is 15 residues long. The CDR3 DNA reads TGTGCCAGCAGTTTAGCGGGAGTGGGGACAGATACGCAGTATTTT. Protein product: CASSLAGVGTDTQYF.

With regard to this clone: One base away lies a much larger clone, so this may be a sequencing read error. The chain has TRBV6-6 and TRBJ2-2; TRBD1 might be the D (5 bases). The CDR3 has 13 residues. Trimming removed 6 bases at V and 1 base at J, with 6 bases between. Germline V gene lookup returns CDR1 MNHNY and CDR2 SVGAGI (reference sequence). The CDR3 sequence is CASRTENTGELFF. DNA of the CDR3: TGTGCCAGCAGGACAGAGAACACCGGGGAGCTGTTTTTT.